One and the same sample provided the 4 T cell receptor beta chains below, sequenced in a study of beta chain features in type 1 diabetes. Overall study findings and caveats: For Type 1 diabetes patients, all four CD4+ subsets carried TCRB CDR3s that were moderately but significantly shorter.

The sequenced template was cDNA made from the entire isolated RNA. Sequenced by immunoSEQ multiplex PCR; TCRdb stores in-frame clones only, minus some. Of roughly 400,000 clones listed, roughly a tenth were seen once; the top ten hold 0.45% to 0.65%. The antigens these receptors bind are not known. The sequenced material came from central memory CD4+ T cells from blood. All receptors derive from a man aged 25-45 years with type 1 diabetes.

Only a few counts were recorded for this clone. The rearrangement uses TRBV7-8 and TRBJ2-7; D gene unclear. In germline, CDR1 is SGHVS, CDR2 FQNEAQ. CDR3 length: 14 amino acids. Trimming removed 5 bases from V and 1 base from J, with 12 bases in between. CDR3 region: CASSPDELSYEQYF. CDR3 coding DNA: TGTGCCAGCAGCCCGGACGAGTTATCCTACGAGCAGTACTTC.

This clone was recorded many times. CDR3 in DNA: TGTGCCAGCGAGCGGGAGTCGGCCTCCTACGAGCAGTACTTC. It yields the protein CASERESASYEQYF. The chain uses TRBV7-2 and TRBJ2-7, with 8 bases fitting TRBD2. The CDR3 contains 14 residues. CDR1 is SGHTA, CDR2 FQGNSA, per germline. V trimming: 8 bases; J trimming: 0 bases; junction bases outside the gene matches: 6.

The chain recombines TRBV11-2 with TRBJ2-3; 12 bases map to TRBD2. V dropped 4 bases and J dropped 4; count of bases not matched to a gene: 9. Looked up from germline, CDR1 is SGHAT and CDR2 is FQNNGV. The CDR3 is 17 amino acids. Here the CDR3 DNA reads TGTGCCAGCAGCTACTCGACTAGCGGGAGTTTCGCAGATACGCAGTATTTT. Protein sequence: CASSYSTSGSFADTQYF.

This clone was counted at least ten times. The chain couples TRBV7-2 to TRBJ2-2, with 14 bases identical to TRBD2. This CDR3 is built from 16 residues. Trimming at V came to 5 bases and at J to 7 bases, leaving 6 bases not matched to a gene. Germline V gene sequence: CDR1 SGHTA, CDR2 FQGNSA. The CDR3 here is CASSKTSGRAGGELFF. The CDR3 DNA is TGTGCCAGCAGCAAGACTAGCGGGAGGGCCGGCGGGGAGCTGTTTTTT.